The clone carrying this TCR beta chain was seen repeatedly, ten times or more. The antigen is not known. The data belong to a study of T-cell reconstitution after alpha-beta-depleted transplantation in children. V shed 0 bases and J shed 5 bases, with 10 bases lying between them. Looked up from germline, CDR1 is DFQATT and CDR2 is SNEGSKA (reference sequence). The CDR3 is 13 residues long. Preparing the TCRbeta library involved the use of unique molecular identifiers. TCRdb redid the calling of the PCR reads with MiXCR, one entry per CDR3 protein. The table includes 140,000 or so distinct CDR3 sequences, more than 8% detected once. Points from the study as a whole: The high TCRbeta diversity at day 60 in some patients came from surviving recipient T cells and thymic progenitors. The authors attributed T-cell counts and diversity one year after transplant mostly to newly produced T cells. The origin of alpha-beta T cells about two months after transplant was reportedly several hundred expanded graft clones.

The chain uses TRBV20-1 and TRBJ1-1, with D possibly matching TRBD1 (5 bases). The TCR comes from a female patient aged 2 to 10 who had a stem cell transplant for congenital amegakaryocytic thrombocytopenia, so the T cells may come from the graft donor. The sequencing used PBMCs, mostly from graft donor cells, collected 180 days after TCRalphabeta/CD19-depleted stem cell transplant. The CDR3 reads CSARDGGRTEAFF. CDR3 nucleotides: TGCAGTGCTAGAGATGGGGGGAGGACTGAAGCTTTCTTT.